This record concerns one T cell receptor (beta chain) sequence. These data come from a study of identical twins. The V end was cut by 4 bases, the J end by 4 bases, with 13 bases between. The germline V gene has CDR1 MNHEY and CDR2 SMNVEV (reference sequence). This CDR3 has 14 amino acids. TCRdb independently ran MiXCR on the 5' RACE reads; one entry per CDR3 protein. In the table there are 240,000 or so distinct CDR3 sequences, 10% of which are singletons. The material sequenced was memory T cells sorted from blood. This clonotype was obtained from a man aged 50-60 years in good health. The chain recombines TRBV27 with TRBJ2-5; a possible D gene is TRBD1 (6 bases). The CDR3 loop reads CASSSSGVIETQYF. In DNA form, the CDR3 reads TGTGCCAGCAGTTCTTCAGGGGTTATAGAGACCCAGTACTTC.